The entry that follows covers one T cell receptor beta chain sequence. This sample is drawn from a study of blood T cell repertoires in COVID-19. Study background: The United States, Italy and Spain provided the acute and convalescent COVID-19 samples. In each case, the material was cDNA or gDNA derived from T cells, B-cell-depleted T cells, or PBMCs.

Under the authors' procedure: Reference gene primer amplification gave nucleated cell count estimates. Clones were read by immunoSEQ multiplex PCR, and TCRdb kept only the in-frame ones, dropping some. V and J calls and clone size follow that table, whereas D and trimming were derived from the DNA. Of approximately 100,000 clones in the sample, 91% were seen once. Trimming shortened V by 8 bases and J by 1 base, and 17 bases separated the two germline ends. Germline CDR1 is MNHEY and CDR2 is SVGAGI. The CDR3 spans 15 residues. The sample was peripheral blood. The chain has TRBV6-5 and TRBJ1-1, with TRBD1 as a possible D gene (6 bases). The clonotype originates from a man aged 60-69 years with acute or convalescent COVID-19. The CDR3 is CASGRRAGANTEAFF. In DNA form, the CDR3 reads TGTGCCAGCGGGCGACGCGCGGGGGCGAACACTGAAGCTTTCTTT.